Listed below are T cell receptor beta chains from one sample, sequenced in a study of blood T cell repertoires in COVID-19. The method was immunoSEQ multiplex PCR; TCRdb's version includes in-frame clones alone and lacks a portion of them. The sample contains 150,000 to 200,000 clones, 80% to 90% of which appear only once. The sample consisted of peripheral blood. These receptors originate from a woman between 70 and 85 years old with COVID-19, enrolled during active disease. Each CDR3 is given with its conserved first and last residue. A D gene is named only where the DNA matches it firmly. A clone size is listed for some rows: how often the clone was seen (once, few, many), or a class if it is expanded.

cdr3_nt,cdr3_aa,clone_size,j_call,d_call,v_call
TGTGCCAGCAGCCAACAGATGAACACTGAAGCTTTCTTT,CASSQQMNTEAFF,few,TRBJ1-1,NA,TRBV14
TGTGCCAGCAGCTTAGTAGCGGGGGGGCCAATCGTTGAGCAGTTCTTC,CASSLVAGGPIVEQFF,NA,TRBJ2-1,TRBD2,TRBV11-2
TGTGCCAGCAGTGAATCGGGCAGGGTAAATGGCTACACCTTC,CASSESGRVNGYTF,NA,TRBJ1-2,NA,TRBV6-1
TGTGCCAGCAGTTCCTATCAGACAGGCGCACTCAATGGCTACACCTTC,CASSSYQTGALNGYTF,once,TRBJ1-2,NA,TRBV28
TGTGCCAGCAGTGAATTGAGGGATTCACCCCTCCACTTT,CASSELRDSPLHF,NA,TRBJ1-6,NA,TRBV25-1
TGTGCCAGCAGCTTGTTTTGGCAGGGCGGGGAGCTGTTTTTT,CASSLFWQGGELFF,NA,TRBJ2-2,NA,TRBV5-6
TGTGCCACCAGTGACCCCTCCAACAGGGGCCGCGCAGATGAGCAGTTCTTC,CATSDPSNRGRADEQFF,NA,TRBJ2-1,TRBD1,TRBV24-1
TGTGCCAGCAGCTTGACGGCGGAGAACACCGGGGAGCTGTTTTTT,CASSLTAENTGELFF,NA,TRBJ2-2,NA,TRBV5-5
TGTGCCAGCAGACGCGGACAGCGGGAGACCCAGTACTTC,CASRRGQRETQYF,NA,TRBJ2-5,NA,TRBV5-6
TGTGCCAGCAGCTCGGGGACAGGGGGATTCATTCAGTACTTC,CASSSGTGGFIQYF,NA,TRBJ2-4,TRBD1,TRBV13
TGTGCCAGCAGCCAAGATAACAACCAGCCCCAGCATTTT,CASSQDNNQPQHF,NA,TRBJ1-5,NA,TRBV16
TGCGCCAGCAGCCTTAGCGGGAGCGTCCAAGAGACCCAGTACTTC,CASSLSGSVQETQYF,NA,TRBJ2-5,TRBD2,TRBV5-1
TGTGCCAGTAGTATAGAAACTAGCGGGAGTGGAGATACGCAGTATTTT,CASSIETSGSGDTQYF,few,TRBJ2-3,TRBD2,TRBV19
TGTGCCAGTAGTCCAGGGGCCTACGAACGGGGCTACACCTTC,CASSPGAYERGYTF,NA,TRBJ1-2,NA,TRBV19
TGCGCCAGCAGAATAGCGGCAGACACCGGGGAGCTGTTTTTT,CASRIAADTGELFF,once,TRBJ2-2,NA,TRBV5-1